A selection of T cell receptor beta chains follows, all from one sample in a study of T cells in Graves' hyperthyroidism and ophthalmopathy. Each CDR3 protein is one row after TCRdb ran MiXCR on the multiplex PCR reads. The sample lists hundreds of thousands of distinct CDR3 sequences; 16% were seen once. Sequenced: blood. The receptors here all came from a woman younger than 35 with Graves' hyperthyroidism. The CDR3 runs from the conserved cysteine through the conserved F or W. The D gene is left open where the match is weak. Clone size is stated in some rows and not others, as once, few, many or a class when expanded.

J: TRBJ1-2
size: few
D: .
length: 15
V: TRBV2
DNA: TGTGCCAGCCCTCCCCAGGGCTTAATTCTCTTCGGCTACACCTTC
CDR3: CASPPQGLILFGYTF

J: TRBJ2-3
size: .
D: TRBD1
length: 15
V: TRBV12-3/TRBV12-4
DNA: TGTGCCAGCAGTCGGACAGGGAAATACACAGATACGCAGTATTTT
CDR3: CASSRTGKYTDTQYF

J: TRBJ2-1
size: .
D: TRBD1
length: 17
V: TRBV15
DNA: TGTGCCACCAGCAAACTCCCCCGGGACAGGAGAAACAATGAGCAGTTCTTC
CDR3: CATSKLPRDRRNNEQFF

J: TRBJ2-5
size: .
D: TRBD2
length: 14
V: TRBV20-1
DNA: TGCAGTGCTACTAGCGGGAGTTCCCAAGAGACCCAGTACTTC
CDR3: CSATSGSSQETQYF

J: TRBJ1-5
size: few
D: .
length: 14
V: TRBV20-1
DNA: TGCAGTGCTCAAGAGGGGGGGCGCAATCAGCCCCAGCATTTT
CDR3: CSAQEGGRNQPQHF

J: TRBJ2-1
size: .
D: TRBD2
length: 16
V: TRBV11-2
DNA: TGTGCCAGCAGCTCCCTAGCGGGAGCAAGCTACAATGAGCAGTTCTTC
CDR3: CASSSLAGASYNEQFF

J: TRBJ2-2
size: .
D: .
length: 16
V: TRBV12-3/TRBV12-4
DNA: TGTGCCAGCAGCCCCCTCTGGCGATCTAACACCGGGGAGCTGTTTTTT
CDR3: CASSPLWRSNTGELFF

J: TRBJ2-7
size: many
D: .
length: 13
V: TRBV7-8
DNA: TGTGCCAGCAGCTTAGCACCAAGAGAGGAGCAGTACTTC
CDR3: CASSLAPREEQYF

J: TRBJ1-6
size: .
D: .
length: 15
V: TRBV5-1
DNA: TGCGCCAGCAGCTTGGACAGGATTTTCAATTCACCCCTCCACTTT
CDR3: CASSLDRIFNSPLHF

J: TRBJ1-3
size: many
D: .
length: 12
V: TRBV12-3/TRBV12-4
DNA: TGTGCCAGCAGCAGTGGTGGAAACACCATATATTTT
CDR3: CASSSGGNTIYF

J: TRBJ2-1
size: .
D: TRBD2
length: 15
V: TRBV12-3/TRBV12-4
DNA: TGTGCCAGCAGTTTCGCCGGGGGGGCCGAAGATGAGCAGTTCTTC
CDR3: CASSFAGGAEDEQFF

J: TRBJ1-2
size: many
D: .
length: 13
V: TRBV28
DNA: TGTGCCAGCAGTTACGGACAGAACTATGGCTACACCTTC
CDR3: CASSYGQNYGYTF

J: TRBJ2-7
size: .
D: TRBD2
length: 17
V: TRBV7-8
DNA: TGTGCCAGCAGCTTAAATTTGTGGAGCGGGGGGCTGTACGAGCAGTACTTC
CDR3: CASSLNLWSGGLYEQYF

J: TRBJ2-1
size: few
D: .
length: 12
V: TRBV11-3
DNA: TGTGCCAGCAGCTTAGGTGAGAATGAGCAGTTCTTC
CDR3: CASSLGENEQFF

J: TRBJ2-3
size: few
D: TRBD2
length: 16
V: TRBV20-1
DNA: TGCAGTGCTAGAGGGACTAGCGGTTCCAGCACAGATACGCAGTATTTT
CDR3: CSARGTSGSSTDTQYF

J: TRBJ2-3
size: few
D: .
length: 12
V: TRBV20-1
DNA: TGCAGTGCTAGATTTAGCCCAGATACGCAGTATTTT
CDR3: CSARFSPDTQYF

J: TRBJ1-2
size: .
D: .
length: 13
V: TRBV29-1
DNA: TGCAGCGCAAGATGGGCGGTTAACTATGGCTACACCTTC
CDR3: CSARWAVNYGYTF

J: TRBJ1-3
size: many
D: .
length: 12
V: TRBV12-3/TRBV12-4
DNA: TGTGCCAGCACTCCGAGCGAGAACACCATATATTTT
CDR3: CASTPSENTIYF

J: TRBJ1-2
size: .
D: .
length: 13
V: TRBV25-1
DNA: TGTGCCAGCAGTGAATGGGGGGGCTATGGCTACACCTTC
CDR3: CASSEWGGYGYTF

J: TRBJ2-7
size: few
D: .
length: 13
V: TRBV6-9
DNA: TGTGCCAGCAGTTCCCTTGTAGGGAACGAGCAGTACTTC
CDR3: CASSSLVGNEQYF

J: TRBJ1-4
size: .
D: .
length: 15
V: TRBV6-4
DNA: TGTGCCAGCAGAGAGGACGGCGGAGTCCGAGAAAAACTGTTTTTT
CDR3: CASREDGGVREKLFF

J: TRBJ1-2
size: .
D: TRBD1
length: 16
V: TRBV4-3
DNA: TGCGCCAGCAGCCAAGCCGGACAGGGGGATAACTATGGCTACACCTTC
CDR3: CASSQAGQGDNYGYTF

J: TRBJ2-3
size: .
D: .
length: 16
V: TRBV5-1
DNA: TGCGCCAGCAGCGCGTCTGGGCGGACGAGCACAGATACGCAGTATTTT
CDR3: CASSASGRTSTDTQYF

J: TRBJ1-1
size: .
D: TRBD1
length: 16
V: TRBV13
DNA: TGTGCCAGCAGCATCCGCCGGGACAGGGTTGATGGTGAAGCTTTCTTT
CDR3: CASSIRRDRVDGEAFF

J: TRBJ2-6
size: many
D: .
length: 15
V: TRBV12-5
DNA: TGTGCTAGTGGTTTGTGGGGCGCTGGGGCCAACGTCCTGACTTTC
CDR3: CASGLWGAGANVLTF

J: TRBJ1-1
size: .
D: .
length: 13
V: TRBV5-1
DNA: TGCGCCAGCAGCTTAGGCAGGGTAGATGAAGCTTTCTTT
CDR3: CASSLGRVDEAFF

J: TRBJ2-4
size: .
D: .
length: 16
V: TRBV10-3
DNA: TGTGCCATCAGTGAGCCTGAAGCGGGCTTTGGAAACATTCAGTACTTC
CDR3: CAISEPEAGFGNIQYF

J: TRBJ1-5
size: .
D: TRBD1
length: 15
V: TRBV12-3/TRBV12-4
DNA: TGTGCCAGCATGAGAACAGGGGGCTACGGTCAGCCCCAGCATTTT
CDR3: CASMRTGGYGQPQHF

J: TRBJ2-7
size: many
D: .
length: 12
V: TRBV9
DNA: TGTGCCAGCAGCGTAGAGCAGGGCGAGCAGTACTTC
CDR3: CASSVEQGEQYF

J: TRBJ1-1
size: many
D: .
length: 15
V: TRBV12-3/TRBV12-4
DNA: TGTGCCAGCAGTCCTACGGTCGGGGGGGGCACTGAAGCTTTCTTT
CDR3: CASSPTVGGGTEAFF

J: TRBJ2-3
size: .
D: .
length: 15
V: TRBV19
DNA: TGTGCCAGTAGCCCTGGTCTTTTCAGCACAGATACGCAGTATTTT
CDR3: CASSPGLFSTDTQYF

J: TRBJ1-1
size: many
D: TRBD1
length: 15
V: TRBV20-1
DNA: TGCAGTGCTAGAGTGCGGACAGGGATGAACACTGAAGCTTTCTTT
CDR3: CSARVRTGMNTEAFF

J: TRBJ2-7
size: many
D: .
length: 14
V: TRBV3-1
DNA: TGTGCCAGCAGCCAAGGGGCCGCGACCTACGAGCAGTACTTC
CDR3: CASSQGAATYEQYF

J: TRBJ1-2
size: few
D: .
length: 15
V: TRBV12-3/TRBV12-4
DNA: TGTGCCAGCAGTTTAGCTACCGACAGAAACTATGGCTACACCTTC
CDR3: CASSLATDRNYGYTF

J: TRBJ1-2
size: many
D: .
length: 12
V: TRBV28
DNA: TGTGCCAGCAGTCCGTTTGGCTATGGCTACACCTTC
CDR3: CASSPFGYGYTF

J: TRBJ1-4
size: .
D: .
length: 13
V: TRBV15
DNA: TGTGCCACCACCGGCAGAACTAATGAAAAACTGTTTTTT
CDR3: CATTGRTNEKLFF

J: TRBJ1-5
size: many
D: .
length: 17
V: TRBV2
DNA: TGTGCCAGCAGTGGAAGCGGGGCCCGGGGAGCCAATCAGCCCCAGCATTTT
CDR3: CASSGSGARGANQPQHF

J: TRBJ2-7
size: few
D: .
length: 13
V: TRBV20-1
DNA: TGCAGTGCTAGCGGGAGAAGGACCTACGAGCAGTACTTC
CDR3: CSASGRRTYEQYF

J: TRBJ2-7
size: .
D: .
length: 14
V: TRBV10-2
DNA: TGCGCCAGCAGTGAGTCCAGTACTGTCTACGAGCAGTACTTC
CDR3: CASSESSTVYEQYF

J: TRBJ1-5
size: .
D: TRBD1
length: 15
V: TRBV11-3
DNA: TGTGCCAGCAGCTTCCACAGGGGATTAAATCAGCCCCAGCATTTT
CDR3: CASSFHRGLNQPQHF

J: TRBJ2-2
size: many
D: .
length: 13
V: TRBV7-9
DNA: TGTGCCAGCAGAGTTGTACAGGCCGGGGAGCTGTTTTTT
CDR3: CASRVVQAGELFF

J: TRBJ1-2
size: few
D: .
length: 15
V: TRBV12-5
DNA: TGTGCTAGTGGTACCGGTCCAGGGGACCAATATGGCTACACCTTC
CDR3: CASGTGPGDQYGYTF

J: TRBJ2-3
size: many
D: TRBD2
length: 15
V: TRBV3-1
DNA: TGTGCCAGCAGCCAAGAAGCGGGAAGAAGGGGTACGCAGTATTTT
CDR3: CASSQEAGRRGTQYF

J: TRBJ2-7
size: .
D: .
length: 12
V: TRBV2
DNA: TGTGCCAGCCCCGGCCCCAAAGGAGAGCAGTACTTC
CDR3: CASPGPKGEQYF

J: TRBJ1-6
size: many
D: TRBD1
length: 16
V: TRBV7-6
DNA: TGTGCCAGCACCATGGAACAGGGGAGGGATAATTCACCCCTCCACTTT
CDR3: CASTMEQGRDNSPLHF